The following is a TCR beta chain sequence with its context. These data are taken from a study of T cells in Graves' hyperthyroidism and ophthalmopathy. Study summary: Pretreatment peripheral blood was obtained at initial diagnosis.

After removal of 0 bases from V and 3 bases from J, the junction contained 12 bases not matched to a gene. The CDR3 consists of 19 residues. Germline V gene data show CDR1 as ENHRY and CDR2 as SYGVKD. RNA transcripts gave rise to amplified TCR beta CDR3 regions. The HTBI set primed first-round TCR CDR3 RT-PCR. Using its own MiXCR run on the multiplex PCR reads, TCRdb lists one record per CDR3 protein. Of approximately 360,000 distinct CDR3 sequences listed, around 25% are singletons. This receptor was obtained from a man aged 50-59 years with Graves' hyperthyroidism. The rearrangement uses TRBV10-3 and TRBJ2-3; 10 bases match TRBD2. Sequences were obtained from blood. This CDR3 reads CAISESGLAVVDWTDTQYF. The DNA for the CDR3 is TGTGCCATCAGTGAGTCAGGACTAGCGGTAGTAGATTGGACAGATACGCAGTATTTT.